This T cell receptor (beta chain) originates from a study of radiotherapy plus CTLA-4 blockade in lung cancer (dated by TCRdb to 2017 to 2018). Concerning the study at large: Among the enrolled patients, under 20% had an objective response, and 25% to 40% reached disease control. The investigation overall reported the following: After treatment with radiotherapy and ipilimumab, TCR clones that originated in tumors expanded in peripheral blood. The strongest predictors of response were reported to be early dynamic shifts in blood T cell clones along with a rise in serum interferon-beta following radiation.

Based on the germline V gene (reference sequence), the CDR1 and CDR2 sequences are SGHNT and YYREEE. V is pared back by 4 bases and J by 3 bases, with 13 bases lying between the germline termini. Measured from the cysteine to the phenylalanine, the CDR3 is 14 residues long. Left in the record is the CDR3 DNA by itself, 42 bases read in frame from the first base. In this study, focal radiation therapy paired with CTLA-4 blockade (ipilimumab) was tested in patients who had chemo-refractory metastatic non-small-cell lung cancer. The library relied on the immunoSEQ multiplex PCR assay. TCRdb took this table from immuneACCESS and kept in-frame rearrangements with V and J called. Such tables lack part of the clones; where checked against another copy, unresolved V genes explain under half of the gap, and the rest is unexplained. For this sample there are around 100,000 clones; roughly four fifths appear just once. 3% to 4% of the sample belongs to the ten largest clones.

About this clone itself: What this receptor recognizes is not known. No base-level quality is on record; no much larger clone is a single base apart.

The receptor chain draws on TRBV5-4 and TRBJ1-2, with no confident D gene call. This TCR was recovered from a human donor with non-small cell lung cancer that progressed on radiotherapy plus ipilimumab. Some clones in this sample may be carry-over from other donors' samples. Sample: peripheral blood, taken from a patient treated with radiotherapy plus ipilimumab. The bases are TGTGCCAGCAGCCTACAGCTGGGTGACTATGGCTACACCTTC. Translated, it gives CASSLQLGDYGYTF.